A single T cell receptor beta chain is shown here with its context. The antigen is undetermined. TCRB transcripts that were expressed got sequenced, as all of the isolated RNA had been reverse transcribed. Only in-frame clones appear in the TCRdb table, and some are missing; sequencing was by immunoSEQ multiplex PCR. The sample lists over 90,000 clones; roughly 28% were seen once. Trimming took off 8 bases at V and 4 bases at J, with 17 bases between the two ends. Germline V gives CDR1 WSHSY, CDR2 SAAADI. The CDR3 runs to 14 residues. This sample stems from a study of beta chain features in type 1 diabetes. Study-wide points: Researchers report that Type 1 diabetes patients had moderately but significantly shorter TCRB CDR3s across all four CD4+ subsets.

This chain uses TRBV10-2 with TRBJ1-2, with a tentative D call TRBD1 (5 bases). The sequence derives from a woman aged 18 to 35 with type 1 diabetes. The sample consisted of central memory CD4+ T cells from blood. The CDR3 bases are TGCGCCAGCGCGGGACGCTCAATTACCTATGGCTACACCTTC. Protein product: CASAGRSITYGYTF.